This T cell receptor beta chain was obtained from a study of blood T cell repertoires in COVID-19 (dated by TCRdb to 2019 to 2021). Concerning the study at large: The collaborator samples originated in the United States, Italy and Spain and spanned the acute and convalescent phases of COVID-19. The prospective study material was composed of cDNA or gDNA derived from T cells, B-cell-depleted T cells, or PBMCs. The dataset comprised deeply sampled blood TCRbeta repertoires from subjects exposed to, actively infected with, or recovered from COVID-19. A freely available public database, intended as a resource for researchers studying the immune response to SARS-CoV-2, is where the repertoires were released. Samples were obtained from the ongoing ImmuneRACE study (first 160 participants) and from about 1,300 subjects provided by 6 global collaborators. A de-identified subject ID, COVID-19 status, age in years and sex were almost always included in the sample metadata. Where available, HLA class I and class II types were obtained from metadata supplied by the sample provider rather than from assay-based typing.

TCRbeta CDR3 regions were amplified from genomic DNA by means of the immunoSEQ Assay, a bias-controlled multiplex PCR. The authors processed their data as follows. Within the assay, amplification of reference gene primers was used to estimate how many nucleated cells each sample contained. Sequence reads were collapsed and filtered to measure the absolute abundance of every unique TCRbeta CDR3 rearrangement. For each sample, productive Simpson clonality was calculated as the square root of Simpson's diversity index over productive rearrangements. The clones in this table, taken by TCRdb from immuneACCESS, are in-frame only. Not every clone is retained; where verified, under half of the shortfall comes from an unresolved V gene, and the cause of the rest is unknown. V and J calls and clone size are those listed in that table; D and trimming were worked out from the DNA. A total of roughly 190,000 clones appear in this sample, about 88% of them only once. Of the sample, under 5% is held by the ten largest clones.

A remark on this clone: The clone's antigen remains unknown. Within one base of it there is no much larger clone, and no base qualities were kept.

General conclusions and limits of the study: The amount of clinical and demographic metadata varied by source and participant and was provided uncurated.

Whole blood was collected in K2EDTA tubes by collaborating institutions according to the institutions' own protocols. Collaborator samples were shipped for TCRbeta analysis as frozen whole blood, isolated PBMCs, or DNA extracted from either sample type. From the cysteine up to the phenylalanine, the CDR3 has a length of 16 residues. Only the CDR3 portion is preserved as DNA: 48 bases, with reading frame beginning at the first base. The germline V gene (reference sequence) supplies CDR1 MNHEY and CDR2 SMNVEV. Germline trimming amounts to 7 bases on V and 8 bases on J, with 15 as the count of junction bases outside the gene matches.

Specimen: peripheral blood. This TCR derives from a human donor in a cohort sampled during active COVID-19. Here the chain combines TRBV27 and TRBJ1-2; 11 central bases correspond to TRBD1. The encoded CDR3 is CASTPQGTGGLKGYTF. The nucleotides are TGTGCCAGCACCCCCCAGGGGACAGGGGGTTTGAAGGGCTACACCTTC.